What follows are 9 T cell receptor beta chains derived from one specimen sequenced in a study of cytomegalovirus exposure and HLA in healthy donors listed by TCRdb under 2017. Preparation of the library involved the immunoSEQ multiplex PCR assay. In its TCRdb copy, this immuneACCESS table keeps in-frame sequences only and misses some clones. Where compared with another copy, unresolved V genes explain less than half of these, and the others have no known cause. In this sample the table shows about 400,000 clones, about nine tenths of which occur a single time. The biggest ten clones account for 0.8% to 0.85% of the sample. The material sequenced was PBMCs. Every receptor here comes from a woman under 30 in good health and CMV-seronegative.

This chain joins TRBV28 and TRBJ1-3; 8 bases align to TRBD1. The CDR3 loop spans 17 amino acids. V trimming: 3 bases; J trimming: 0 bases; junction bases outside the gene matches: 7. Germline V gene data show CDR1 as MDHEN and CDR2 as SYDVKM. CDR3 DNA sequence: TGTGCCAGCAGTTTGTTCCGGACAGGGAGCTCTGGAAACACCATATATTTT. Protein sequence: CASSLFRTGSSGNTIYF.

The V gene is TRBV10-1, the J gene TRBJ1-5; a possible D gene is TRBD1 (5 bases). Germline V lookup: CDR1 WNHNN, CDR2 SYGVQD (reference sequence). The CDR3 is 15 amino acids. Trimming left V 6 bases short and J 2 bases short, with 14 bases between. The CDR3 bases are TGCGCCAGCAGCTTCGACAGTGGAGGCAATCAGCCCCAGCATTTT. Translation gives CASSFDSGGNQPQHF.

Regarding this clone: The sample has other DNA sequences that encode this CDR3 too. The gene calls are TRBV4-1 and TRBJ2-7; maybe TRBD2 (5 bases). CDR1 and CDR2 (germline): MGHRA, YSYEKL. V dropped 0 bases and J dropped 5 bases, with 8 bases sitting between them. The CDR3 is 13 amino acids. The CDR3: CASSQDAGDEQYF. The CDR3 DNA reads as TGCGCCAGCAGCCAAGATGCCGGGGACGAGCAGTACTTC.

This chain links TRBV6-6 with TRBJ2-2; possibly TRBD1 for D (6 bases). Germline V lookup: CDR1 MNHNY, CDR2 SVGAGI (reference sequence). The V end lost 2 bases, the J end lost 8 bases, and 15 bases lay between the germline ends. The CDR3 is 15 residues long. The CDR3 sequence is CASSYGQGTAGELFF. CDR3 sequence (DNA): TGTGCCAGCAGTTACGGGCAGGGGACCGCTGGGGAGCTGTTTTTT.

The chain couples TRBV5-1 to TRBJ1-1; 10 positions match TRBD1. V shed 3 bases and J 5 bases; nucleotides not matched to a gene: 4. The CDR3 spans 14 residues. From germline, CDR1 is SGHRS and CDR2 YFSETQ. The CDR3 here is CASSSGTGETEAFF. CDR3 bases: TGCGCCAGCAGCTCCGGGACAGGGGAAACTGAAGCTTTCTTT.

The chain has TRBV4-2 and TRBJ2-2, with 8 positions matching TRBD2. V lost 4 bases to trimming and J lost 5 bases; unmatched junction nucleotides: 15. CDR3 length equals 18 residues. CDR1 LGHNA and CDR2 YNFKEQ come from the germline V gene. DNA of the CDR3: TGTGCCAGCAGCCTCAGACCTCCGGGGGGGCCTTTAACCGGGGAGCTGTTTTTT. Translated: CASSLRPPGGPLTGELFF.

V is TRBV27 and J is TRBJ1-1, with 8 bases fitting TRBD1. The germline CDR1 and CDR2 sequences are MNHEY and SMNVEV (reference sequence). Losses at the gene ends were 7 bases for V and 4 bases for J; bases not matched to a gene: 11. The CDR3 length is 15 residues. The CDR3, as DNA: TGTGCCAGCAATTCCCTGGACAGGGTCTTCACTGAAGCTTTCTTT. Translation: CASNSLDRVFTEAFF.

V usage is TRBV2 and J usage is TRBJ1-1; D is unresolved. Trimming pared 6 bases from V and 0 bases from J, leaving 11 bases between. This CDR3 contains 14 residues. CDR1 and CDR2 from the germline V gene are SNHLY and FYNNEI. CDR3 amino acids: CASSQQTMNTEAFF. The CDR3 nucleotides read TGTGCCAGCAGCCAACAGACGATGAACACTGAAGCTTTCTTT.

The chain employs TRBV28 and TRBJ2-7, with 8 bases aligning to TRBD1. The CDR3 sequence is 16 residues long. Germline V gives CDR1 MDHEN, CDR2 SYDVKM. Trimming cost V 5 bases and J 2 bases; bases outside gene matches: 11. The CDR3: CASSQIPGTGTYEQYF. In DNA form, the CDR3 reads TGTGCCAGCAGTCAGATTCCCGGGACAGGTACCTACGAGCAGTACTTC. Supplemented by reference TRBV28 and TRBJ2-7, the full variable domain reads DVKVTQSSRYLVKRTGEKVFLECVQDMDHENMFWYRQDPGLGLRLIYFSYDVKMKEKGDIPEGYSVSREKKERFSLILESASTNQTSMYLCASSQIPGTGTYEQYFGPGTRLTVT.